This TCR beta chain appears in the sequencing data of a study of shared clonotypes between healthy human individuals. Study details: Every donor yielded three CD4 naive, three CD4 memory, two CD8 naive and one CD8 memory plate. Study-level points and caveats: Since donors were few, the genetic and exposure-history diversity represented was limited. In a handful of donors, approximately 5% of naive CD4 clonotypes appeared in common.

A remark on this clone: Its target is unknown.

Trimming took off 0 bases at V and 4 bases at J, with 6 bases between the two ends. Germline V gives CDR1 MRHNA, CDR2 SNTAGT. This CDR3 is built from 14 residues. Profiling relied on immunoSEQ multiplex PCR, and the TCRdb table lists in-frame clones only, not all of them. The sample contains 640,000 or so clones, less than 80% of which appear only once. Sequences were obtained from memory CD4+ T cells sorted from blood. Subset noted: CD45RA-negative fraction. The chain carries TRBV6-4 and TRBJ2-2; no clear D. The sequence was obtained from a woman younger than 45 in good health. DNA for the CDR3: TGTGCCAGCAGTGACTCGTTGGGCACCGGGGAGCTGTTTTTT. This codes for CASSDSLGTGELFF.